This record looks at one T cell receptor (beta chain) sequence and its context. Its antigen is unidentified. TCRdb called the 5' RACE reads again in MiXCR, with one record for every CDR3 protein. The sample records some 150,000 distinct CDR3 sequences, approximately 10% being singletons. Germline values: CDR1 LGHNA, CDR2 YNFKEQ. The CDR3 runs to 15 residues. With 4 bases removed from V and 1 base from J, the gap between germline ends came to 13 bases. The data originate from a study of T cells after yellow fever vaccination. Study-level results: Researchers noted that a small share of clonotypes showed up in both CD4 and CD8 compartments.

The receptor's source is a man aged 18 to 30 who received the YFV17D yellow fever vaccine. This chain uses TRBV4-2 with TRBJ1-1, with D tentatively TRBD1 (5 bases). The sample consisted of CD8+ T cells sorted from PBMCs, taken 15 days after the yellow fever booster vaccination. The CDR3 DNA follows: TGTGCCAGCAGCCCTGGGCCGGGGACGAACACTGAAGCTTTCTTT. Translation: CASSPGPGTNTEAFF.